The 28 T cell receptor beta chains in this list originate from one sample, sequenced in a study of shared clonotypes between healthy human individuals. Assay: immunoSEQ multiplex PCR; the TCRdb copy retains only in-frame clones and omits some. This sample has roughly 1 million clones; about 80% occur once, and the top ten carry under 0.6%. The sample comprised memory CD4+ T cells from PBMCs. The subset is: CD45RA-negative fraction. Receptors originate from a young man in good health. Some clones in this sample may be carry-over from other donors' samples.

V and J are TRBV6-6 and TRBJ2-3; the D call may be TRBD1 or TRBD2 (6 bases each). Germline-derived CDR1 and CDR2 are MNHNY and SVGAGI (reference sequence). This CDR3 has 12 amino acids. The V end was cut by 10 bases, the J end by 3 bases, with 11 bases between. CDR3 DNA sequence: TGTGCCACCAGGGGAGGAACAGATACGCAGTATTTT. Translating gives CATRGGTDTQYF.

The table lists this clone with a count of one. This may stem from a read error, because a much larger clone lies one nucleotide away. V gene TRBV11-3 combines with J gene TRBJ2-3; weak D call: TRBD2 (6 bases). Trimming removed 1 base at V and 2 bases at J, with 7 bases between. The germline CDR1 and CDR2 sequences are SGHNT and YENEEA. This CDR3 has 14 residues. The CDR3 protein is CASSLGTNTDTQYF. Written as DNA, the CDR3 is TGTGCCAGCAGCTTAGGGACTAACACAGATACGCAGTATTTT.

As for this clone: An end of the junction differs from the germline gene, which may be a read error. The V and J genes are TRBV28 and TRBJ2-7; no reliable D call. There are 14 residues in the CDR3. Germline V CDR1 and CDR2: MDHEN, SYDVKM. The CDR3 sequence is CASSFSGSTYGQYF. In DNA, the CDR3 is TGTGCCAGCAGTTTTTCAGGCAGCACCTACGGGCAGTACTTC.

This clone was recorded at least ten times. The J gene is TRBJ1-2, the V gene TRBV2; D is unresolved. Trimming removed 2 bases at V and 5 bases at J, with 18 bases between. The germline V gene has CDR1 SNHLY and CDR2 FYNNEI. CDR3 length: 16 residues. The CDR3 reads CASSESGLLGLYGYTF. Here the CDR3 DNA reads TGTGCCAGCAGTGAATCCGGTTTACTGGGATTATATGGCTACACCTTC.

The rearrangement links TRBV5-8 to TRBJ2-1; a weak D match, TRBD2 (6 bases). CDR1 and CDR2 from the germline V gene are SGHTS and YDEGEE. The CDR3 length is 17 residues. With 4 bases removed from V and 2 bases from J, the gap between germline ends came to 19 bases. The chain's CDR3 is CASSPNLGRPTYNEQFF. The CDR3 DNA is TGTGCCAGCAGCCCTAATTTGGGGAGGCCAACCTACAATGAGCAGTTCTTC.

The J gene is TRBJ2-6, the V gene TRBV5-1, with 10 bases fitting TRBD1. CDR1 SGHRS and CDR2 YFSETQ come from the germline V gene. V lost 4 bases and J lost 10; bases outside the gene matches: 5. The CDR3 has 14 residues. Here the CDR3 reads CASSDWTGGNVLTF. In DNA form, the CDR3 reads TGCGCCAGCAGCGACTGGACAGGGGGGAACGTCCTGACTTTC.

A remark on this clone: The sample has other DNA sequences that encode this CDR3 too. The rearrangement links TRBV5-1 to TRBJ2-7; D remains unclear. Trimming cost V 3 bases and J 3 bases, with 4 bases left between them. Germline V gives CDR1 SGHRS, CDR2 YFSETQ. The CDR3 is 11 residues long. CDR3 sequence: CASSSNYEQYF. The CDR3 coding sequence is TGCGCCAGCAGCTCTAACTACGAGCAGTACTTC.

The chain is built from TRBV7-2 and TRBJ2-1, with 9 bases lining up with TRBD2. Germline lookup yields CDR1 SGHTA and CDR2 FQGNSA. V was clipped by 4 bases and J by 4 bases; unmatched bases: 8. The CDR3 covers 16 residues. This chain's CDR3 is CASSSRLAANYNEQFF. Written as DNA, the CDR3 is TGTGCCAGCAGCTCAAGACTAGCGGCTAATTACAATGAGCAGTTCTTC.

The chain employs TRBV6-1 and TRBJ1-5; D ambiguous. The V end was cut by 2 bases, the J end by 2 bases, with 13 bases between. Germline V gene sequence: CDR1 MNHNS, CDR2 SASEGT. There are 16 residues in the CDR3. CDR3 in amino acids: CASSESIGWGNQPQHF. The CDR3, as DNA: TGTGCCAGCAGTGAATCGATAGGGTGGGGCAATCAGCCCCAGCATTTT.

V usage is TRBV27 and J usage is TRBJ1-1; D remains unclear. V lost 2 bases and J lost 3, with 16 bases in between. The CDR3 is made up of 16 amino acids. Per the germline V gene, CDR1 is MNHEY and CDR2 is SMNVEV (reference sequence). The CDR3 is CASSLHGSRRDTEAFF. The CDR3 nucleotides are TGTGCCAGCAGTTTACATGGGTCAAGAAGGGACACTGAAGCTTTCTTT.

The chain is built from TRBV25-1 and TRBJ1-1, with D uncertain. The length of the CDR3 is 12 residues. V was shortened by 8 bases and J by 4 bases, with 11 bases between the two germline ends. CDR1 is MGHDK and CDR2 is SYGVNS in the germline V gene. Here the CDR3 DNA reads TGTGCCAGCTCGACGGTTCTCACTGAAGCTTTCTTT. Translating gives CASSTVLTEAFF. Filled out from reference TRBV25-1 and TRBJ1-1, the complete variable domain reads EADIYQTPRYLVIGTGKKITLECSQTMGHDKMYWYQQDPGMELHLIHYSYGVNSTEKGDLSSESTVSRIRTEHFPLTLESARPSHTSQYLCASSTVLTEAFFGQGTRLTVV.

The chain couples TRBV7-3 to TRBJ2-2, with D possibly TRBD1 on 6 matching bases. Trimming stripped 1 base from V and 7 bases from J, with 16 bases between. Looked up from germline, CDR1 is SGHTA and CDR2 is FQGTGA. The CDR3 runs to 16 residues. CDR3 nucleotide sequence: TGTGCCAGCAGCTTAAGGGGGCAGGTAGATCACGGGGAGCTGTTTTTT. As protein: CASSLRGQVDHGELFF.

CDR3 in DNA: TGTGCCAGCAGCTTGGTAGAGGCAGATACGCAGTATTTT. Translation gives CASSLVEADTQYF. The rearrangement links TRBV5-6 to TRBJ2-3; D is ambiguous. CDR3 length equals 13 residues. The germline V gene encodes CDR1 SGHDT and CDR2 YYEEEE. V lost 0 bases and J lost 4, with 6 bases in between.

This clone has a single count. The V and J genes are TRBV6-5 and TRBJ1-2; D might be TRBD1 (5 bases). V was trimmed by 7 bases and J by 3 bases, leaving 9 bases between them. The CDR3 is made up of 12 amino acids. Germline values: CDR1 MNHEY, CDR2 SVGAGI. CDR3 region: CASTPGDYGYTF. The CDR3 nucleotides are TGTGCCAGCACCCCGGGGGACTATGGCTACACCTTC.

The J gene is TRBJ2-7, the V gene TRBV27, with 9 bases fitting TRBD1. Germline CDR1 and CDR2: MNHEY and SMNVEV (reference sequence). Trimming at V came to 2 bases and at J to 2 bases, leaving 10 bases not matched to a gene. This CDR3 region has 17 residues. The CDR3 here is CASSLTSGTGLPYEQYF. CDR3 DNA sequence: TGTGCCAGCAGTTTAACATCCGGGACAGGGTTGCCCTACGAGCAGTACTTC.

This clone was seen a single time. CDR3 sequence: CASSQDLAIYTGELFF. The CDR3 DNA reads TGCGCCAGCAGCCAAGATTTAGCGATATATACCGGGGAGCTGTTTTTT. The chain joins TRBV4-3 to TRBJ2-2; maybe TRBD2 (5 bases). The CDR3 sequence is 16 residues long. The germline V gene encodes CDR1 LGHNA and CDR2 YSLEER. V was shortened by 0 bases and J by 5 bases, with 13 bases between the two germline ends.

This clone appeared a single time. DNA of the CDR3: TGTGCCAGCAGCCAAGTGAGACTAGCGGGAGGGCTAAAGGCCGGGGAGCTGTTTTTT. As protein: CASSQVRLAGGLKAGELFF. The chain couples TRBV14 to TRBJ2-2; TRBD2 aligns across 14 bases. The CDR3 has 19 residues. Germline V CDR1 and CDR2: SGHDN, FVKESK. Trimming took 1 base from V and 6 from J; bases not matched to a gene: 10.

The sample holds one count of this clone. The chain is built from TRBV19 and TRBJ2-5; no firm D call. The CDR3 is made up of 13 amino acids. CDR1 is LNHDA, CDR2 SQIVND, per germline (reference sequence). Trimming took off 9 bases at V and 1 base at J, with 12 bases between the two ends. The CDR3 here is CASRPGPQETQYF. The CDR3 bases are TGTGCCAGCAGGCCCGGGCCCCAAGAGACCCAGTACTTC.

The chain combines TRBV27 with TRBJ1-1; tentatively, D is TRBD1 (5 bases). This CDR3 has 17 residues. V was trimmed by 3 bases and J by 4 bases, leaving 21 bases between them. From germline, CDR1 is MNHEY and CDR2 SMNVEV (reference sequence). Here the CDR3 reads CASSFMPKTVTGTEAFF. DNA of the CDR3: TGTGCCAGCAGTTTTATGCCCAAGACAGTTACGGGCACTGAAGCTTTCTTT.

J is TRBJ2-1 and V is TRBV4-1, with TRBD2 identical over 11 bases. V lost 0 bases and J lost 8; bases outside the gene matches: 3. Looked up from germline, CDR1 is MGHRA and CDR2 is YSYEKL. The CDR3 sequence is 15 residues long. CDR3 region: CASSQDSGRAYEQFF. The CDR3 nucleotides are TGCGCCAGCAGCCAAGATAGCGGGAGGGCATATGAGCAGTTCTTC.

The chain carries TRBV6-6 and TRBJ2-7, with 12 bases lining up with TRBD2. Germline V gene data show CDR1 as MNHNY and CDR2 as SVGAGI (reference sequence). V lost 5 bases and J lost 3; bases outside the gene matches: 2. The CDR3 spans 14 residues. The CDR3: CASSRTSGDYEQYF. CDR3 coding DNA: TGTGCCAGCAGTCGGACTAGCGGGGACTACGAGCAGTACTTC.

The CDR3 DNA sequence: TGCGCCAGCAGCTTGGCCGGCGGGAGTACCACAGATACGCAGTATTTT. Encoded protein: CASSLAGGSTTDTQYF. This chain uses TRBV5-1 with TRBJ2-3, with 7 nucleotides matching TRBD2. This CDR3 is built from 16 residues. Germline loops: CDR1 SGHRS, CDR2 YFSETQ. Trimming removed 0 bases from V and 2 bases from J; junction bases left unmatched: 6.

This chain uses TRBV2 with TRBJ2-3; weak D call: TRBD1 (6 bases). V dropped 6 bases and J dropped 2 bases, with 15 bases sitting between them. The CDR3 covers 15 residues. CDR1 is SNHLY and CDR2 is FYNNEI in the germline V gene. The CDR3 sequence is CASSLGAGLTDTQYF. CDR3 nucleotides: TGTGCCAGCAGCTTGGGGGCGGGCCTCACAGATACGCAGTATTTT.

The V call is TRBV10-1, the J call TRBJ2-1, with no clear D. Trimming removed 2 bases from V and 6 bases from J, with 8 bases in between. Germline V gives CDR1 WNHNN, CDR2 SYGVQD (reference sequence). This CDR3 has 13 amino acids. The CDR3 is CASSEDPRNEQFF. CDR3 nucleotides: TGCGCCAGCAGTGAGGACCCCCGCAATGAGCAGTTCTTC.

The V gene is TRBV30, the J gene TRBJ2-7; the D gene could be TRBD1 or TRBD2 (6 bases each). CDR1 and CDR2 (germline): GTSNPN, SVGIG (reference sequence). CDR3 length: 11 amino acids. V dropped 1 base and J dropped 10 bases, with 11 bases sitting between them. The DNA for the CDR3 is TGTGCCTGGAGTGGAAGGGGGGACCAGTACTTC. Translating gives CAWSGRGDQYF.

For this clone: Other DNA variants within this sample encode the same CDR3. The chain links TRBV13 to TRBJ1-1; weak D call: TRBD1 (6 bases). V gave up 5 bases and J gave up 6 bases, with 16 bases separating them. The CDR3 is 14 amino acids. Germline CDR1 and CDR2: PRHDT and FYEKMQ (reference sequence). As DNA, the CDR3 is TGTGCCAGCAGCCGCGGGCAGGGGTTTGCTGAAGCTTTCTTT. Amino acids: CASSRGQGFAEAFF.

This clone has more than one count but fewer than ten. The chain couples TRBV19 to TRBJ2-7; maybe TRBD1 (6 bases). The CDR3 runs 15 residues. Germline V gene lookup returns CDR1 LNHDA and CDR2 SQIVND (reference sequence). V lost 1 base and J 0 bases, leaving 10 bases between the germline ends. The CDR3 sequence is CASSIVGTNSYEQYF. In DNA form, the CDR3 reads TGTGCCAGTAGTATAGTTGGGACAAACTCCTACGAGCAGTACTTC.

This chain connects TRBV10-3 to TRBJ1-2; TRBD1 is a possible D gene (6 bases). V gave up 0 bases and J gave up 0 bases, with 11 bases separating them. Germline-derived CDR1 and CDR2 are ENHRY and SYGVKD. This CDR3 is 16 amino acids long. The CDR3 reads CAISESRQVANYGYTF. CDR3 DNA: TGTGCCATCAGTGAGTCCAGACAGGTAGCTAACTATGGCTACACCTTC.